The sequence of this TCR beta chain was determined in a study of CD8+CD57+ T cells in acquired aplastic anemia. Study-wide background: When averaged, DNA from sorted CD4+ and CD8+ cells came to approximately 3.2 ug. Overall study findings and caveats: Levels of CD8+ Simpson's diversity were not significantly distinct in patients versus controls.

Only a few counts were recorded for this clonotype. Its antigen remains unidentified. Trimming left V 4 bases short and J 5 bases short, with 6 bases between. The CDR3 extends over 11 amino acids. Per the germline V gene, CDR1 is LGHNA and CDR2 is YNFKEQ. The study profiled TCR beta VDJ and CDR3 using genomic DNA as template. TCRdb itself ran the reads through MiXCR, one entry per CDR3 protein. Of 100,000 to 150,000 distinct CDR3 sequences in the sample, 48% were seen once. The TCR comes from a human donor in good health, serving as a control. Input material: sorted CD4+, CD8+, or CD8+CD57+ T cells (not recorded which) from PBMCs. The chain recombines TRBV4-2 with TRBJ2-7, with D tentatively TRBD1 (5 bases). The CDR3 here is CASSLGDEQYF. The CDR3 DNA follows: TGTGCCAGCAGCCTAGGGGACGAGCAGTACTTC.